This T cell receptor beta chain was documented in a study of blood T cell repertoires in COVID-19. V lost 2 bases, J lost 3 bases, and 11 bases lay in between. This CDR3 is 15 amino acids long. Germline lookup yields CDR1 KGHDR and CDR2 SFDVKD. Produced via immunoSEQ multiplex PCR; TCRdb's table is partial and in-frame only. The sample lists 120,000 to 150,000 clones, 88% seen once, with 10% to 13% in the top ten. The V and J genes are TRBV24-1 and TRBJ2-3, with TRBD1 as a possible D gene (6 bases). Sequences were obtained from peripheral blood. The sequence came from a man between 45 and 60 years old with active or convalescent COVID-19. The CDR3 bases are TGTGCCACCAGTGATTGGGGCAGGGGTACAGATACGCAGTATTTT. Translation: CATSDWGRGTDTQYF.